The rows below give T cell receptor beta chains drawn from one sample of a study of post-analysis software for immune sequencing data. TCRdb re-analysed the PCR reads in MiXCR, keeping a single row per CDR3 protein. Among 450,000 to 650,000 distinct CDR3 sequences listed, 44% were seen once. Sequenced input: blood. The origin of the receptors is a girl between 5 and 17 years old with multiple sclerosis. CDR3s leave out the opening cysteine and the closing phenylalanine or tryptophan.

V | CDR3
TRBV5-1 | ASSPPSGDYEQY
TRBV7-6 | ASSLGGVKRPSSYNEQF
TRBV5-1 | ASSLAPRGGYT
TRBV7-9 | ASTPIQGYEQY
TRBV5-6 | ASSYRSLSGETQY
TRBV5-1 | ASSLGGLPDSYNEQF
TRBV28 | ASSLSRGLGETQY
TRBV5-1 | ASEIAGGSYNEQF
TRBV20-1 | SASRQGGTDTQY
TRBV4-2 | ASSQDSLTGDTEAF
TRBV29-1 | SVEEGEGYEQY
TRBV20-1 | SAWGITSTSGGADTQY
TRBV7-9 | ASSPSSGYLAGTDTQY
TRBV7-2 | ASSLAGARNNEQF
TRBV7-2 | ASSRDRGDEKLF
TRBV6-2/TRBV6-3 | ASSYENFYGYT
TRBV12-3/TRBV12-4 | ASSFEYTQY
TRBV24-1 | ATSDFDGEYT
TRBV7-2 | ASSLRSGAYQETQY
TRBV7-2 | ACSLARGNYGYT
TRBV6-5 | ASREPSGFDTQY
TRBV20-1 | SARDSGGLWETQY
TRBV7-2 | ASSSSSGPYEQY
TRBV20-1 | SARAGTSWVEY
TRBV20-1 | SARDLGRNGYQETQY
TRBV20-1 | SARQLELAVVDDEQY
TRBV10-3 | AIRDSSPEY
TRBV4-2 | ASSQELGGSGWDTQY
TRBV4-1 | ASSGGLAGVGGTQY
TRBV12-3/TRBV12-4 | ASSSEWNEQY
TRBV5-1 | ASSLTGGTADTEAF
TRBV20-1 | SAKVAGGGDTQY
TRBV29-1 | SVGGRMVNEQF
TRBV5-1 | ASSLDGQGTDTQY
TRBV12-3/TRBV12-4 | ASSLEYNEQF
TRBV20-1 | SAQFPDRGLPEAF
TRBV12-3/TRBV12-4 | AGRVGGYT
TRBV6-2/TRBV6-3 | ASSYSSRRSWEF
TRBV20-1 | SARVVGTLETQY
TRBV7-8 | ASSLDPGQKRGQPQH
TRBV4-1 | ASSQTSGVQF
TRBV30 | AWSVVGAGQPQH
TRBV30 | AWSRGGGHDTQY
TRBV10-3 | AIMGVNHEQY
TRBV6-1 | ASSPSPGRGYHNEQF
TRBV4-1 | ASSQDPTGETQY
TRBV6-1 | ASSEGGFYEQY
TRBV12-3/TRBV12-4 | ASSATRDTTYEQY
TRBV20-1 | SASHGEDREQY
TRBV12-3/TRBV12-4 | ASSFTLYNEQF
TRBV12-3/TRBV12-4 | ASSLRASEDTQY
TRBV6-2/TRBV6-3 | ASRLSGGPYNEQF
TRBV6-5 | ASTGTGGSKNIQY